What follows is one TCR beta chain and its context. Germline V lookup: CDR1 LGHNA, CDR2 YSLEER. V lost 1 base and J 7 bases, leaving 22 bases between the germline ends. The CDR3 is 17 residues long. This sample is part of a study of T-cell memory formation after mild COVID-19. TCRdb ran MiXCR on the 5' RACE reads and lists one entry per CDR3 protein. The sample yields under 150,000 distinct CDR3 sequences, over 20% seen once. The chain employs TRBV4-3 and TRBJ2-5; D is perhaps TRBD1 (6 bases). Sequencing used PBMCs or a T cell subset sorted from them (not recorded which). The sequence came from a young man who had mild COVID-19 (a few samples of this study predate the infection). Cell type and time point are not known. This CDR3 is CASSQVPWGPNFGTQYF. CDR3 DNA: TGCGCCAGCAGCCAAGTCCCATGGGGGCCCAACTTTGGGACCCAGTACTTC.